One sample yielded the 22 T cell receptor beta chains listed below, sequenced in a study of blood T cell repertoires in COVID-19. The protocol was immunoSEQ multiplex PCR, while the TCRdb copy is restricted to in-frame clones and leaves out a portion. This sample yields 200,000 to 300,000 clones, of which 87% are seen a single time; just over 2.5% belongs to the top ten. Source material: PBMCs or T cells enriched from blood (not recorded which). The receptors were sampled from a woman under 40 with acute COVID-19.

The CDR3 nucleotides are TGCAGCGTCGAGCCCCAGGGGAACTATGGCTACACCTTC. Translating gives CSVEPQGNYGYTF. The chain carries TRBV29-1 and TRBJ1-2; possibly TRBD1 for D (6 bases). The germline V gene encodes CDR1 SQVTM and CDR2 ANQGSEA. The CDR3 is 13 residues long. Trimming removed 6 bases from V and 2 bases from J, with 13 bases in between.

The chain links TRBV14 to TRBJ2-7; 7 positions match TRBD1. Trimming took 3 bases from V and 3 from J; bases not matched to a gene: 5. This CDR3 region has 14 residues. Germline assignment: CDR1 SGHDN and CDR2 FVKESK. The CDR3 protein is CASSQTGYFYEQYF. Written as DNA, the CDR3 is TGTGCCAGCAGCCAGACAGGGTATTTCTACGAGCAGTACTTC.

This chain joins TRBV7-2 and TRBJ1-5; 7 bases map to TRBD1. There are 15 residues in the CDR3. V lost 5 bases and J lost 4; bases outside the gene matches: 8. Germline V gene sequence: CDR1 SGHTA, CDR2 FQGNSA. The CDR3: CASSTQTGRNQPQHF. In DNA, the CDR3 is TGTGCCAGCAGCACCCAGACAGGGAGGAATCAGCCCCAGCATTTT.

The genes are TRBV2 and TRBJ1-1, with 11 bases identical to TRBD1. This CDR3 is built from 16 residues. The V gene's germline CDR1 is SNHLY and CDR2 FYNNEI. Unmatched junction bases numbered 9, after V lost 5 bases and J lost 4 bases. This chain's CDR3 is CASSPGTGGYSTEAFF. DNA of the CDR3: TGTGCCAGCAGTCCCGGGACAGGGGGTTATAGCACTGAAGCTTTCTTT. Together with reference TRBV2 and TRBJ1-1, the CDR3 gives the full variable domain: EPEVTQTPSHQVTQMGQEVILRCVPISNHLYFYWYRQILGQKVEFLVSFYNNEISEKSEIFDDQFSVERPDGSNFTLKIRSTKLEDSAMYFCASSPGTGGYSTEAFFGQGTRLTVV.

The chain links TRBV12-3 or TRBV12-4 to TRBJ2-7; 7 bases align to TRBD1. V gave up 5 bases and J gave up 3 bases; unmatched junction bases: 4. The CDR3 consists of 13 residues. For the CDR3, the DNA is TGTGCCAGCAGTGGACAGGATTTCTACGAGCAGTACTTC. Its protein is CASSGQDFYEQYF.

The CDR3 DNA reads as TGCGCCAGCATCGAGGACAGAAGCACAGATACGCAGTATTTT. This translates into CASIEDRSTDTQYF. The chain carries TRBV5-1 and TRBJ2-3; possibly TRBD1 for D (6 bases). The CDR3 extends over 14 amino acids. V lost 6 bases and J 0 bases, leaving 11 bases between the germline ends. Germline V gene data show CDR1 as SGHRS and CDR2 as YFSETQ.

The genes are TRBV27 and TRBJ1-6; a weak D match, TRBD1 (5 bases). V was trimmed by 1 base and J by 7 bases, leaving 14 bases between them. CDR1 and CDR2 (germline): MNHEY, SMNVEV (reference sequence). The CDR3 length is 16 residues. CDR3 nucleotides: TGTGCCAGCAGTTTATTTTCCCAGGGAACCAATTCACCCCTCCACTTT. Protein product: CASSLFSQGTNSPLHF.

The gene calls are TRBV12-3 or TRBV12-4 and TRBJ2-1; D may be TRBD2 (7 bases). Between the trimmed V and J ends, which lost 7 bases and 5 bases, there was a span of 12 bases. The CDR3 spans 13 residues. The DNA of the CDR3 is TGTGCCAGCATGGAGGGGGGGAACAATGAGCAGTTCTTC. As protein: CASMEGGNNEQFF.

The J gene is TRBJ1-5, the V gene TRBV4-1; D is undetermined. Trimming shortened V by 2 bases and J by 3 bases, and 14 bases separated the two germline ends. The CDR3 is made up of 16 amino acids. CDR1 MGHRA and CDR2 YSYEKL come from the germline V gene. The CDR3 DNA reads as TGCGCCAGCAGCCAAAAAGACGGGAGTCCCAATCAGCCCCAGCATTTT. It encodes CASSQKDGSPNQPQHF.

The chain joins TRBV5-5 to TRBJ2-3, with TRBD2 matching 10 bases. Trimming took 3 bases from V and 3 from J; bases not matched to a gene: 4. This CDR3 is 15 amino acids long. Germline-derived CDR1 and CDR2 are SGHKS and YYEKEE (reference sequence). The CDR3 protein is CASSSLLAGTDTQYF. CDR3 DNA sequence: TGTGCCAGCAGCTCGCTACTAGCGGGGACAGATACGCAGTATTTT.

The CDR3 loop reads CASRDSGGAGRDTQYF. The DNA for the CDR3 is TGTGCCAGCAGAGATAGCGGGGGGGCCGGTAGGGATACGCAGTATTTT. The chain recombines TRBV11-1 with TRBJ2-3; TRBD2 aligns across 11 bases. CDR1 and CDR2 from the germline V gene are SGHAT and FQDESV (reference sequence). The CDR3 has 16 amino acids. Trimming cost V 6 bases and J 6 bases; bases outside gene matches: 11.

The chain joins TRBV5-4 to TRBJ2-2; 8 bases are a match to TRBD2. The CDR3 is made up of 15 amino acids. With 0 bases clipped from V and 6 bases from J, the junction kept 4 bases outside the gene matches. The germline gives CDR1 SGHNT, CDR2 YYREEE (reference sequence). The CDR3 DNA is TGTGCCAGCAGCTTGGAACTCGGGGGGGCCGGGGAGCTGTTTTTT. This codes for CASSLELGGAGELFF. The entire variable domain, with the rest obtained from reference TRBV5-4 and TRBJ2-2, is as follows: ETGVTQSPTHLIKTRGQQVTLRCSSQSGHNTVSWYQQALGQGPQFIFQYYREEENGRGNFPPRFSGLQFPNYSSELNVNALELDDSALYLCASSLELGGAGELFFGEGSRLTVL.

The V gene is TRBV12-3 or TRBV12-4, the J gene TRBJ2-3; possible D gene TRBD1, 5 bases. V lost 0 bases to trimming and J lost 9 bases, with 10 bases between them. The CDR3 is 13 residues long. This chain's CDR3 is CASSLAVGETQYF. In DNA form, the CDR3 reads TGTGCCAGCAGTTTAGCGGTAGGGGAAACGCAGTATTTT.

The V and J genes are TRBV10-2 and TRBJ1-3; D remains unclear. The length of the CDR3 is 16 residues. V lost 3 bases and J lost 1, with 13 bases in between. In germline, CDR1 is WSHSY, CDR2 SAAADI. CDR3: CASSDRSLTSGNTIYF. The CDR3, as DNA: TGCGCCAGCAGTGACCGGTCCCTCACTTCTGGAAACACCATATATTTT.

The CDR3 DNA is TGTGCCATCAGTGTAGGGACAGGGATTAACTATGGCTACACCTTC. Its translation is CAISVGTGINYGYTF. The chain combines TRBV10-3 with TRBJ1-2; 9 positions agree with TRBD1. The germline V gene has CDR1 ENHRY and CDR2 SYGVKD. The V and J ends lost 4 bases and 1 base, in that order; junction bases with no gene match: 4. This CDR3 is 15 amino acids long.

This clone was detected a few times. The gene calls are TRBV6-5 and TRBJ2-2; D unclear. The CDR3 contains 14 residues. Trimming left V 6 bases short and J 7 bases short, with 15 bases between. Germline loops: CDR1 MNHEY, CDR2 SVGAGI. The chain's CDR3 is CASSQNVEDGELFF. The CDR3 bases are TGTGCCAGCAGCCAGAACGTTGAGGACGGGGAGCTGTTTTTT.

The J gene is TRBJ1-3, the V gene TRBV7-6, with TRBD1 matching over 8 bases. The CDR3 loop spans 15 amino acids. V trimming: 6 bases; J trimming: 4 bases; junction bases outside the gene matches: 8. CDR1 is SGHVS, CDR2 FNYEAQ, per germline. CDR3 DNA: TGTGCCAGCAGTTTGACCAGGGGGCCCGGAAACACCATATATTTT. It yields the protein CASSLTRGPGNTIYF.

This clone was picked up a small number of times. This chain connects TRBV10-3 to TRBJ1-1; 9 nucleotides agree with TRBD1. This CDR3 comprises 12 residues. The V gene end was trimmed by 9 bases and the J gene end by 1 base; junction bases not matched to a gene: 0. CDR1 ENHRY and CDR2 SYGVKD come from the germline V gene. The chain's CDR3 is CAMGQGNTEAFF. In DNA form, the CDR3 reads TGTGCCATGGGACAGGGGAACACTGAAGCTTTCTTT.

This chain connects TRBV18 to TRBJ1-6; 8 nucleotides match TRBD1. Germline lookup yields CDR1 KGHSH and CDR2 LQKENI. This CDR3 is built from 16 residues. Unmatched junction bases numbered 12, after V lost 5 bases and J lost 9 bases. The CDR3 nucleotides read TGTGCCAGCTCAGTCAGGCAGGGGGCTGGGAGTTCACCCCTCCACTTT. This sequence encodes CASSVRQGAGSSPLHF.

In DNA form, the CDR3 reads TGTGCCAGCAGTCCCTCCTCCGGGACAGGGGGCCCGAATACGCAGTATTTT. It specifies CASSPSSGTGGPNTQYF. V gene TRBV25-1 combines with J gene TRBJ2-3; 12 bases are a match to TRBD1. CDR3 length: 17 residues. Germline V gene sequence: CDR1 MGHDK, CDR2 SYGVNS. J gave up 7 bases and V 5 bases, and 13 bases lay outside the gene matches.

V is TRBV29-1 and J is TRBJ1-1; D not certain. CDR3 size: 13 residues. Looked up from germline, CDR1 is SQVTM and CDR2 is ANQGSEA. Trimming removed 4 bases at V and 5 bases at J, with 14 bases between. The CDR3 nucleotides read TGCAGCGTTGTAGAGGGAGGAGATACTGAAGCTTTCTTT. Its translation: CSVVEGGDTEAFF.

This clone appeared a single time. The J gene is TRBJ1-1, the V gene TRBV19; weak D call: TRBD1 (6 bases). The V gene's germline CDR1 is LNHDA and CDR2 SQIVND (reference sequence). Trimming took 1 base from V and 1 from J, leaving 13 bases between them. CDR3 length: 16 residues. The CDR3 DNA sequence: TGTGCCAGTAGTATAGTTCCTCAGGGGTGGAACACTGAAGCTTTCTTT. It codes for CASSIVPQGWNTEAFF.